This T cell receptor (beta chain) appears in the sequencing data of a study of blood T cell repertoires in COVID-19. Trimming took off 4 bases at V and 0 bases at J, with 14 bases between the two ends. The germline CDR1 and CDR2 sequences are SGHDT and YYEEEE. There are 16 residues in the CDR3. Data came from immunoSEQ multiplex PCR; TCRdb stores just in-frame clones and leaves some out. The sample gives some 290,000 clones, around 81% of which show up once; roughly 2.9% is in the top ten. The sequenced material came from peripheral blood. The TCR sequence derives from an older woman with active or convalescent COVID-19. V is TRBV5-6 and J is TRBJ1-3, with D unresolved. The CDR3 spells CASSLLPGVSGNTIYF. The CDR3 DNA is TGTGCCAGCAGCCTACTCCCGGGAGTCTCTGGAAACACCATATATTTT.